The following is a T cell receptor beta chain sequence with its context. Measured with immunoSEQ multiplex PCR; TCRdb has only the in-frame clones, and not every one. The data hold 55,000 to 80,000 clones, with roughly nine tenths observed a single time. This entry belongs to a study of blood T cell repertoires in COVID-19. Study as a whole: Both acute and convalescent COVID-19 samples were obtained from the United States, Italy and Spain. In each case, the material was cDNA or gDNA derived from T cells, B-cell-depleted T cells, or PBMCs.

CDR1 SNHLY and CDR2 FYNNEI come from the germline V gene. Deletions cut 6 bases from V and 0 bases from J, with 12 bases between. The CDR3 loop spans 14 amino acids. The chain recombines TRBV2 with TRBJ2-7; D is ambiguous. The source is an elderly man with acute or convalescent COVID-19. The material sequenced was peripheral blood. This CDR3 is CASRWQASSYEQYF. The CDR3 DNA follows: TGTGCCAGCAGATGGCAGGCCAGCTCCTACGAGCAGTACTTC.